This TCR beta chain was sequenced in a study of PD-1 blockade in mismatch repair-deficient tumors. There are 13 residues in the CDR3. V dropped 5 bases and J dropped 7; count of bases not matched to a gene: 6. CDR1 and CDR2 from the germline V gene are KGHSH and LQKENI. Using immunoSEQ multiplex PCR, the repertoire was profiled, and TCRdb retains in-frame clones only, with some absent. The sample has about 39,000 clones, around 80% seen once; the top ten hold 1% to 1.4%. Regarding the study as a whole: Tumor-resident clones, often undetectable pretreatment in blood, expanded then contracted after pembrolizumab.

This clone came up a few times. Its antigen is as yet unknown. Sample: PBMCs, taken less than 40 weeks after starting pembrolizumab. This rearrangement joins TRBV18 to TRBJ2-7; 9 nucleotides line up with TRBD1. The clonotype was recovered from an adult with mismatch repair-deficient cancer. Here the CDR3 DNA reads TGTGCCAGCTCAAATAGACAGGGGGAAGAGCAGTACTTC. Amino acids: CASSNRQGEEQYF.